The sample holds one count of the clone carrying this T cell receptor beta chain. This sample is part of a study of T cell changes during pregnancy in multiple sclerosis. Libraries were prepared by immunoSEQ multiplex PCR; TCRdb keeps only in-frame clonotypes and omits some of them. The sample lists tens of thousands of clones, around 90% occurring once. V shed 8 bases and J 5 bases; nucleotides not matched to a gene: 4. The CDR3 runs to 13 residues. Germline V gene sequence: CDR1 GTSNPN, CDR2 SVGIG (reference sequence). The chain couples TRBV30 to TRBJ2-3; TRBD2 matches 13 bases. This TCR derives from a female donor with multiple sclerosis, enrolled in a pregnancy study. The material sequenced was peripheral blood, taken in the second trimester of pregnancy. This chain's CDR3 is CARGTSGVDTQYF. The CDR3 DNA sequence: TGTGCCCGGGGGACTAGCGGGGTAGATACGCAGTATTTT.